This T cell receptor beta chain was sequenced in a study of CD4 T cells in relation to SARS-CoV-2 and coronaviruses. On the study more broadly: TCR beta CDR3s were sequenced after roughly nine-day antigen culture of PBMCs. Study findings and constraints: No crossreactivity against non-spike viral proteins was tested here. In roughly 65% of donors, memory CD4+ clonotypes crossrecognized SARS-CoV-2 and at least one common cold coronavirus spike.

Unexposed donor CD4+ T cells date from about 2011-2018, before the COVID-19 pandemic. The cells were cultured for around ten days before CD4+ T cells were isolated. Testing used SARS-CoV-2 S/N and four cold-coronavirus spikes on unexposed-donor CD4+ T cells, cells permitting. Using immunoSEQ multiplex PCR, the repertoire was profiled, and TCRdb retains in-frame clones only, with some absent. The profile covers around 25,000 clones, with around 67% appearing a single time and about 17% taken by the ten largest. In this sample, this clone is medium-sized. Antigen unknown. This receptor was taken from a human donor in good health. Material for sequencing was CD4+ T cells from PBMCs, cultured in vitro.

CDR3 sequence: CASSLGPTGGGIQYF. The CDR3 DNA is TGTGCCAGCAGCTTAGGCCCAACAGGGGGGGGCATTCAGTACTTC. The chain recombines TRBV7-8 with TRBJ2-4; a possible D gene is TRBD1 (8 bases). V lost 1 base to trimming and J lost 9 bases, with 16 bases between them. CDR3 size: 15 residues. The germline V gene has CDR1 SGHVS and CDR2 FQNEAQ.